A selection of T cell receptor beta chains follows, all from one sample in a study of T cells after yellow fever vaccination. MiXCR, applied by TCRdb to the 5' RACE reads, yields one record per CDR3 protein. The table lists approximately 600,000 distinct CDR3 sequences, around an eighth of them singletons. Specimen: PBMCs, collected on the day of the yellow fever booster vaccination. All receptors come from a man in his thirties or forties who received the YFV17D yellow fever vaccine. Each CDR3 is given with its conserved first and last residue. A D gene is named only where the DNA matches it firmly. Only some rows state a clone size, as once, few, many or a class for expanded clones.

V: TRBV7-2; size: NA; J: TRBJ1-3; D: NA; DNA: TGTGCCAGCAGAAGCGCGGGGAACTCTGGAAACACCATATATTTT; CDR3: CASRSAGNSGNTIYF
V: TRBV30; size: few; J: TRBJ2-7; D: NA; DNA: TGTGCCTGGATCAAAACGGCGGGCGAGCAGTACTTC; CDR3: CAWIKTAGEQYF
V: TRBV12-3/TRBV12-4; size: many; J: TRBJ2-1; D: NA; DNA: TGTGCCAGCAGTTTTGCCGGGAGCTCCTACAATGAGCAGTTCTTC; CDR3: CASSFAGSSYNEQFF
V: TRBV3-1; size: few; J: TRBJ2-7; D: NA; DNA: TGTGCCAGCAGCCGGATGGGACCAGGCGAGCAGTACTTC; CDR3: CASSRMGPGEQYF
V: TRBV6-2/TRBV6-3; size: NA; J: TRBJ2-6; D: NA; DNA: TGTGCCAGCAGTCCTATTAGCTCTGGGGCCAACGTCCTGACTTTC; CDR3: CASSPISSGANVLTF
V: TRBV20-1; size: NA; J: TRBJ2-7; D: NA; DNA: TGCAGTGCTCCGAGAGTGGGGGCAACCTACGAGCAGTACTTC; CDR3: CSAPRVGATYEQYF
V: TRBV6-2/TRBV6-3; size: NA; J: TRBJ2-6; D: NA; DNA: TGTGCCAGCAGGCCCCCTATGGCTAGAAATAAACGCTCTGGGGCCAACGTCCTGACTTTC; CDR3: CASRPPMARNKRSGANVLTF
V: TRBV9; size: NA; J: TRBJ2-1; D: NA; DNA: TGTGCCAGCAGCGTAGGCCGAGCGGCGGCTTACAATGAGCAGTTCTTC; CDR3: CASSVGRAAAYNEQFF
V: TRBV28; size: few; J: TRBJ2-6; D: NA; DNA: TGTGCCAGCAGTTCCCTGGGCTCTGGGGCCAACGTCCTGACTTTC; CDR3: CASSSLGSGANVLTF
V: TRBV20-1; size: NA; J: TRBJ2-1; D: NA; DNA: TGCAGTGCTAACAGAGAGTCTGAGCAGTTCTTC; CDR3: CSANRESEQFF
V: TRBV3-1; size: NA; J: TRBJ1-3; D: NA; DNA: TGTGCCAGCAGCCACTTCGGTTCTGGAAACACCATATATTTT; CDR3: CASSHFGSGNTIYF